This T cell receptor (beta chain) was documented in a study of shared clonotypes between healthy human individuals. Points from the study as a whole: Shared clonotypes across all four donors exceeded non-shared ones in generation probability. For naive CD4 cells, 4% to 5% of clonotypes were shared across a handful of donors.

The CD4+ fraction was divided into a CD45RA+ naive subset and a CD45RA-negative memory subset. V was pared by 4 bases and J by 1 base, with 6 bases of the junction left unmatched. Germline CDR1 SGHNT, CDR2 YYREEE (reference sequence). This CDR3 region has 15 residues. Comment on this clone: What it recognizes is unknown.

TCRdb keeps only in-frame clones here, not all; method: immunoSEQ multiplex PCR. The top ten clones hold 8% to 13% of a sample with around 340,000 clones, more than 60% of them seen once. The specimen sequenced was memory CD4+ T cells sorted from blood. Subset here: CD45RA-negative fraction. This TCR came from a man under 40 in good health. The rearrangement uses TRBV5-4 and TRBJ1-1, with 8 bases matching TRBD1. The CDR3: CASSQGQVGNTEAFF. In DNA form, the CDR3 reads TGTGCCAGCAGCCAGGGACAGGTGGGGAACACTGAAGCTTTCTTT.